Each of the 31 T cell receptor beta chains below was sequenced from the same sample in a study of cytomegalovirus exposure and HLA in healthy donors. The PCR used 60 Vbeta and 13 Jbeta primers. Sequenced by immunoSEQ multiplex PCR; TCRdb stores in-frame clones only, minus some. The ten most abundant clones cover 2.2% of a sample with 130,000 or so clones. Sequencing input: PBMCs. The receptor source for this set is a woman younger than 35 in good health and CMV-seronegative.

This chain connects TRBV5-1 to TRBJ1-4; 8 bases line up with TRBD1. This CDR3 region has 15 residues. Looked up from germline, CDR1 is SGHRS and CDR2 is YFSETQ. Trimming took 4 bases from V and 4 from J; bases not matched to a gene: 6. CDR3: CASSPWTGSNEKLFF. CDR3 DNA: TGCGCCAGCAGCCCGTGGACAGGGAGTAATGAAAAACTGTTTTTT.

This chain joins TRBV5-3 and TRBJ1-2; 7 nucleotides line up with TRBD1. TRBV5-3 is designated an ORF whose function remains uncertain. This CDR3 is built from 16 residues. V dropped 0 bases and J dropped 2; count of bases not matched to a gene: 7. This CDR3 is CARSLASRGRNYGYTF. The CDR3 bases are TGTGCCAGAAGCTTGGCCTCTAGGGGGCGAAACTATGGCTACACCTTC.

This chain links TRBV6-5 with TRBJ1-1; 7 bases map to TRBD1. V lost 2 bases, J lost 1 base, and 4 bases stayed unmatched. This CDR3 region has 15 residues. The germline CDR1 and CDR2 sequences are MNHEY and SVGAGI. Here the CDR3 reads CASSYVAGGNTEAFF. In DNA form, the CDR3 reads TGTGCCAGCAGTTACGTGGCAGGGGGGAACACTGAAGCTTTCTTT.

CDR3 sequence (DNA): TGTGCCAGCAGCTTTTCTGTGGAGACCCAGTACTTC. Amino acid sequence: CASSFSVETQYF. This chain uses TRBV7-8 with TRBJ2-5; no firm D call. This CDR3 comprises 12 residues. Germline assignment: CDR1 SGHVS and CDR2 FQNEAQ. V was trimmed by 3 bases and J by 5 bases, leaving 7 bases between them.

This chain joins TRBV7-9 and TRBJ2-4, with 11 bases identical to TRBD2. V shed 8 bases and J 7 bases; nucleotides not matched to a gene: 7. Germline V CDR1 and CDR2: SEHNR, FQNEAQ (reference sequence). This CDR3 has 14 amino acids. Here the CDR3 reads CASGSGRGANIQYF. CDR3 nucleotide sequence: TGTGCCAGCGGTAGCGGGAGGGGGGCGAACATTCAGTACTTC.

The chain has TRBV5-5 and TRBJ2-1; D possibly corresponds to TRBD2 (5 bases). V dropped 0 bases and J dropped 3 bases, with 10 bases sitting between them. CDR1 is SGHKS, CDR2 YYEKEE, per germline (reference sequence). The CDR3 has 15 amino acids. CDR3 sequence reads: CASSLAAEFYNEQFF. The CDR3 DNA is TGTGCCAGCAGCTTGGCAGCGGAATTCTACAATGAGCAGTTCTTC. Supplemented by reference TRBV5-5 and TRBJ2-1, the full variable domain reads DAGVTQSPTHLIKTRGQQVTLRCSPISGHKSVSWYQQVLGQGPQFIFQYYEKEERGRGNFPDRFSARQFPNYSSELNVNALLLGDSALYLCASSLAAEFYNEQFFGPGTRLTVL.

The chain combines TRBV5-1 with TRBJ1-5; D is undetermined. In germline, CDR1 is SGHRS, CDR2 YFSETQ. This CDR3 has 14 amino acids. Deletions cut 0 bases from V and 2 bases from J, with 6 bases between. The CDR3 spells CASSLEGGNQPQHF. In DNA form, the CDR3 reads TGCGCCAGCAGCTTGGAGGGAGGCAATCAGCCCCAGCATTTT.

The rearrangement uses TRBV5-1 and TRBJ2-3; D may be TRBD1 (6 bases). Germline V lookup: CDR1 SGHRS, CDR2 YFSETQ. The CDR3 has 16 residues. V was pared by 4 bases and J by 1 base, with 16 bases between. DNA of the CDR3: TGCGCCAGCAGCGTAACAGGCGCAGGGGGCACAGATACGCAGTATTTT. Amino acid sequence: CASSVTGAGGTDTQYF.

The chain links TRBV7-9 to TRBJ2-1; possibly TRBD2 for D (7 bases). The CDR3 is 17 amino acids. Germline V CDR1 and CDR2: SEHNR, FQNEAQ (reference sequence). V lost 6 bases and J 8 bases, leaving 26 bases between the germline ends. In DNA, the CDR3 is TGTGCCAGCAGGTTTACGGGGGACAATGCGGGAGCTTATGAGCAGTTCTTC. It yields the protein CASRFTGDNAGAYEQFF.

V is TRBV7-9 and J is TRBJ2-7; 9 positions match TRBD1. This CDR3 has 15 amino acids. Germline CDR1 reads SEHNR; CDR2 reads FQNEAQ (reference sequence). Trimming removed 2 bases from V and 5 bases from J; junction bases left unmatched: 7. Written as DNA, the CDR3 is TGTGCCAGCAGCTTACCCGGGACAGGGCGAGACGAGCAGTACTTC. Translation gives CASSLPGTGRDEQYF.

The rearrangement links TRBV9 to TRBJ1-3; D ambiguous. This CDR3 has 13 residues. Germline CDR1 reads SGDLS; CDR2 reads YYNGEE. Trimming pared 4 bases from V and 0 bases from J, leaving 5 bases between. In DNA, the CDR3 is TGTGCCAGCAGCTCTAGCTCTGGAAACACCATATATTTT. Its translation: CASSSSSGNTIYF.

This sequence joins TRBV28 and TRBJ1-1; D not certain. Germline V gene lookup returns CDR1 MDHEN and CDR2 SYDVKM. V gave up 8 bases and J gave up 0 bases, with 4 bases separating them. There are 11 residues in the CDR3. CDR3: CASSVNTEAFF. CDR3 nucleotides: TGTGCCAGCTCTGTGAACACTGAAGCTTTCTTT.

This sequence joins TRBV25-1 and TRBJ1-1; D remains unclear. The germline V gene has CDR1 MGHDK and CDR2 SYGVNS. V lost 6 bases to trimming and J lost 7 bases, with 9 bases between them. The CDR3 covers 11 residues. The CDR3 bases are TGTGCCAGCAGAAGGAGCGGTGAAGCTTTCTTT. Translation gives CASRRSGEAFF.

The chain links TRBV12-2 to TRBJ2-7; the D call of TRBD2 is as the table states it, not checked on the DNA. TRBV12-2 is an annotated pseudogene. The CDR3 contains 18 residues. CDR3 loop: CASRLLASGSVSLHEQYF. CDR3 nucleotide sequence: TGTGCAAGTCGCCTACTAGCTAGCGGGAGTGTGTCCCTCCACGAGCAGTACTTC.

The J gene is TRBJ2-3, the V gene TRBV5-1, with TRBD1 matching over 7 bases. The CDR3 loop spans 15 amino acids. Germline V gives CDR1 SGHRS, CDR2 YFSETQ. Trimming removed 0 bases from V and 5 bases from J; junction bases left unmatched: 6. As DNA, the CDR3 is TGCGCCAGCAGCTTGGAGGGGGCAGATGGAGATACGCAGTATTTT. Protein product: CASSLEGADGDTQYF. The whole variable domain, remainder taken from reference TRBV5-1 and TRBJ2-3, is KAGVTQTPRYLIKTRGQQVTLSCSPISGHRSVSWYQQTPGQGLQFLFEYFSETQRNKGNFPGRFSGRQFSNSRSEMNVSTLELGDSALYLCASSLEGADGDTQYFGPGTRLTVL.

Worth noting for this clone: One junction end disagrees with the germline gene, perhaps due to a read error. The chain joins TRBV10-3 to TRBJ2-6; a weak D match, TRBD1 (6 bases). Germline assignment: CDR1 ENHRY and CDR2 SYGVKD. The CDR3 is made up of 15 amino acids. Here the CDR3 DNA reads TGTGCCAGCAGTGAAGGGGGCTCTGGGGCCAACGTCCTGACTTTC. This codes for CASSEGGSGANVLTF.

The rearrangement joins TRBV29-1 to TRBJ2-3; 11 nucleotides line up with TRBD2. The CDR3 runs to 14 residues. CDR1 is SQVTM and CDR2 is ANQGSEA in the germline V gene. The V gene end was trimmed by 4 bases and the J gene end by 4 bases; junction bases not matched to a gene: 4. Here the CDR3 DNA reads TGCAGCGTTGGGTGGGGACTAGCGGCAGATACGCAGTATTTT. Translating it yields CSVGWGLAADTQYF.

The chain employs TRBV4-2 and TRBJ1-2; no definite D call. This CDR3 is 14 amino acids long. Trimming cost V 0 bases and J 7 bases, with 12 bases left between them. CDR1 and CDR2 (germline): LGHNA, YNFKEQ. CDR3 in DNA: TGTGCCAGCAGCCAAGATGTGAGGATTCGTGGCTACACCTTC. It translates to CASSQDVRIRGYTF.

Remarks on this clone: Distinct nucleotide sequences in the sample also encode this CDR3. The V and J genes are TRBV5-1 and TRBJ2-5, with D possibly matching TRBD1 (7 bases). Between the trimmed V and J ends, which lost 2 bases and 5 bases, there was a span of 13 bases. The CDR3 is 14 residues long. Germline lookup yields CDR1 SGHRS and CDR2 YFSETQ. The CDR3 is CASSFGQGGETQYF. CDR3 bases: TGCGCCAGCAGCTTTGGTCAGGGGGGCGAGACCCAGTACTTC.

The chain uses TRBV11-2 and TRBJ1-1; 7 bases align to TRBD1. Unmatched junction bases numbered 7, after V lost 0 bases and J lost 6 bases. Per the germline V gene, CDR1 is SGHAT and CDR2 is FQNNGV. The CDR3 is 15 residues long. Here the CDR3 DNA reads TGTGCCAGCAGCTTAGATGGGGGGACAGTGGCTGAAGCTTTCTTT. Translated, it gives CASSLDGGTVAEAFF.

The gene calls are TRBV6-6 and TRBJ1-1; TRBD1 agrees at 8 bases. CDR3 size: 15 residues. With 2 bases clipped from V and 2 bases from J, the junction kept 4 bases outside the gene matches. CDR1 is MNHNY, CDR2 SVGAGI, per germline (reference sequence). The CDR3 DNA follows: TGTGCCAGCAGTTACCCCGACAGGGGAAACACTGAAGCTTTCTTT. Its translation is CASSYPDRGNTEAFF.

The gene calls are TRBV7-9 and TRBJ2-1; 8 positions agree with TRBD2. The CDR3 is made up of 16 amino acids. Germline V gives CDR1 SEHNR, CDR2 FQNEAQ (reference sequence). V shed 1 base, J shed 8 bases, and the junction held 10 bases outside the gene matches. The CDR3 loop reads CASSLGLAGGQDEQFF. CDR3 nucleotide sequence: TGTGCCAGCAGCTTAGGTTTGGCGGGAGGCCAGGATGAGCAGTTCTTC.

This chain uses TRBV6-1 with TRBJ2-1; 12 bases agree with TRBD2. Germline CDR1 MNHNS, CDR2 SASEGT. V shed 1 base and J 8 bases; nucleotides not matched to a gene: 3. The CDR3 consists of 15 residues. The CDR3 region is CASSEGLAGVDEQFF. The CDR3 region has the DNA TGTGCCAGCAGTGAAGGACTAGCGGGAGTAGATGAGCAGTTCTTC.

The genes are TRBV7-3 and TRBJ2-2; 10 bases are a match to TRBD1. The trim removed 4 bases at V and 6 bases at J, leaving 8 bases unmatched. CDR1 and CDR2 from the germline V gene are SGHTA and FQGTGA. This CDR3 contains 16 residues. The CDR3 is CASSSPLGQGSGELFF. The CDR3 DNA reads as TGTGCCAGCAGCTCCCCCCTGGGACAGGGGTCCGGGGAGCTGTTTTTT.

The J gene is TRBJ2-1, the V gene TRBV11-3, with a tentative D call TRBD2 (6 bases). V gave up 1 base and J gave up 5 bases, with 6 bases separating them. Germline loops: CDR1 SGHNT, CDR2 YENEEA. The CDR3 has 13 residues. For the CDR3, the DNA is TGTGCCAGCAGCTTAGGGGGGGACAATGAGCAGTTCTTC. Translation: CASSLGGDNEQFF.

The chain combines TRBV19 with TRBJ2-1, with 8 bases identical to TRBD1. The CDR3 extends over 16 amino acids. The germline gives CDR1 LNHDA, CDR2 SQIVND (reference sequence). Trimming took 7 bases from V and 0 from J; bases not matched to a gene: 8. The CDR3 DNA reads as TGTGCCAGTACTGACAGGGGACGAAGCTCCTACAATGAGCAGTTCTTC. Amino acid sequence: CASTDRGRSSYNEQFF.

The V gene is TRBV6-1, the J gene TRBJ2-7; tentatively, D is TRBD2 (5 bases). In germline, CDR1 is MNHNS, CDR2 SASEGT. CDR3 length equals 15 residues. The germline V and J ends were trimmed by 9 bases and 0 bases, with 18 bases remaining between them. The CDR3 protein is CASGMGVGSSYEQYF. CDR3 sequence (DNA): TGTGCCAGTGGAATGGGAGTGGGTAGCTCCTACGAGCAGTACTTC.

The V call is TRBV5-1, the J call TRBJ2-5, with D maybe TRBD1 (6 bases). The J call may be mistaken, given a closer DNA end match to TRBJ2-7. Germline CDR1 is SGHRS and CDR2 is YFSETQ. The CDR3 spans 15 residues. CDR3 coding DNA: TGCGCCAGCAGCTTGAGGCCGGGACAAACCTACGAGCAGTACTTC. This encodes CASSLRPGQTYEQYF.

V usage is TRBV5-6 and J usage is TRBJ1-1; 9 bases line up with TRBD1. From germline, CDR1 is SGHDT and CDR2 YYEEEE. This CDR3 spans 16 amino acids. Trimming removed 0 bases from V and 3 bases from J; junction bases left unmatched: 6. The DNA of the CDR3 is TGTGCCAGCAGCTTGGCCGGCTGGGACAGGGACACTGAAGCTTTCTTT. This sequence encodes CASSLAGWDRDTEAFF. The full variable domain, completed using reference TRBV5-6 and TRBJ1-1, is DAGVTQSPTHLIKTRGQQVTLRCSPKSGHDTVSWYQQALGQGPQFIFQYYEEEERQRGNFPDRFSGHQFPNYSSELNVNALLLGDSALYLCASSLAGWDRDTEAFFGQGTRLTVV.

In the case of this clone: Germline is not matched at one junction end, which may reflect a read error. The V gene is TRBV7-7, the J gene TRBJ2-1; D is ambiguous. Germline V gives CDR1 SSHAT, CDR2 FNYEAQ (reference sequence). The CDR3 spans 14 residues. CDR3 in amino acids: CASSLSTVNNEQFF. DNA of the CDR3: TGTGCTAGCAGCCTTAGTACGGTCAACAATGAGCAGTTCTTC.

The genes are TRBV4-1 and TRBJ2-1; 14 bases are shared with TRBD2. Germline V CDR1 and CDR2: MGHRA, YSYEKL. This CDR3 is 18 amino acids long. After removal of 4 bases from V and 6 bases from J, the junction contained 11 bases not matched to a gene. CDR3 sequence (DNA): TGCGCCAGCAGCCGGAAATACGGGACTAGCGGGAGTAGCAATGAGCAGTTCTTC. It codes for CASSRKYGTSGSSNEQFF.